This TCR beta chain was captured by sequencing in a study of T cell responses to AZD1222 COVID-19 vaccine. Generated by immunoSEQ multiplex PCR, the TCRdb table keeps only in-frame clones and is missing some. The repertoire includes 150,000 to 200,000 clones, more than 85% of them detected once, and 4.4% sits in the top ten. The sequences come from peripheral blood, collected on day 0 of AZD1222 vaccination. This sequence originates from an adult in good health.

Here the CDR3 reads CASSLGAQGDYTDTQYF. The DNA of the CDR3 is TGTGCCAGCAGCTTAGGTGCCCAGGGGGACTACACAGATACGCAGTATTTT. This chain uses TRBV11-3 with TRBJ2-3; possibly TRBD1 or TRBD2 for D (7 bases each). CDR1 is SGHNT and CDR2 is YENEEA in the germline V gene. Trimming pared 1 base from V and 2 bases from J, leaving 16 bases between. The CDR3 is 17 residues long.